This T cell receptor beta chain was retrieved from a study of early T cells in non-severe SARS-CoV-2 infection. The CDR3 is made up of 13 amino acids. V was shortened by 0 bases and J by 4 bases, with 8 bases between the two germline ends. From germline, CDR1 is SGHRS and CDR2 YFSETQ. TCRdb reprocessed the 5' RACE reads with MiXCR, giving one entry per CDR3 protein. The sample has 60,000 to 65,000 distinct CDR3 sequences; approximately 9% are singletons. Points on this clonotype: This sequence may be a read error, since a much larger clone differs from it by one base.

The sample taken for sequencing was whole blood. The source is an adult who was a healthcare worker with PCR-confirmed SARS-CoV-2 infection or an uninfected control (not recorded which). This chain uses TRBV5-1 with TRBJ2-7; D not certain. CDR3 sequence (DNA): TGCGCCAGCAGCTTGGGTTCAGGTTACGAGCAGTACGTC. This sequence encodes CASSLGSGYEQYV.